Each of the 10 T cell receptor beta chains below was sequenced from the same sample in a study of response to subunit inactivated influenza vaccine. TCRdb redid the calling of the RT-PCR reads with MiXCR, one entry per CDR3 protein. The table has under 750,000 distinct CDR3 sequences, about 11% seen once. The specimen comprised PBMCs from blood, sampled on the day of vaccination. The receptors come from a man aged 45 to 65 who received an inactivated influenza vaccine.

The chain joins TRBV20-1 to TRBJ2-7; 9 positions match TRBD2. CDR1 is DFQATT and CDR2 is SNEGSKA in the germline V gene (reference sequence). The length of the CDR3 is 14 residues. V lost 5 bases, J lost 6 bases, and 11 bases stayed unmatched. DNA of the CDR3: TGCAGTGCTCCTAGAGTAGCGGGAGCTGCCGAGCAGTACTTC. Amino acids: CSAPRVAGAAEQYF.

The table lists this clonotype with a few counts. This chain uses TRBV20-1 with TRBJ1-5; D is ambiguous. With 5 bases removed from V and 2 bases from J, the gap between germline ends came to 13 bases. Looked up from germline, CDR1 is DFQATT and CDR2 is SNEGSKA (reference sequence). The CDR3 totals 14 residues. In DNA, the CDR3 is TGCAGTGCTTTGCTCCTAATGGGCAATCAGCCCCAGCATTTT. Translating it yields CSALLLMGNQPQHF.

The rearrangement uses TRBV5-1 and TRBJ2-7; 7 positions agree with TRBD1. The CDR3 runs 15 residues. In germline, CDR1 is SGHRS, CDR2 YFSETQ. With 4 bases clipped from V and 3 bases from J, the junction kept 10 bases outside the gene matches. CDR3 loop: CASSPGPGQNYEQYF. CDR3 DNA sequence: TGCGCCAGCAGCCCCGGCCCGGGACAGAACTACGAGCAGTACTTC.

The V call is TRBV7-2, the J call TRBJ2-1; 8 nucleotides match TRBD2. The CDR3 spans 12 residues. J gave up 12 bases and V 4 bases, and 5 bases lay outside the gene matches. CDR1 is SGHTA and CDR2 is FQGNSA in the germline V gene. For the CDR3, the DNA is TGTGCCAGCAGCTCTGGACTAGCCAGGCAGTTCTTC. It specifies CASSSGLARQFF.

The CDR3 sequence: CASGQGHRPSYEQYF. CDR3 in DNA: TGCGCCAGCGGACAGGGACACCGTCCCTCCTACGAGCAGTACTTC. This chain uses TRBV10-2 with TRBJ2-7; 8 bases fit TRBD1. Germline lookup yields CDR1 WSHSY and CDR2 SAAADI. The J segment lost 0 bases and the V segment lost 8 bases, leaving 9 bases of the junction unmatched. This CDR3 is built from 15 residues.

This clonotype was seen only a few times. The chain links TRBV12-3 or TRBV12-4 to TRBJ2-1, with a possible D match to TRBD1 (6 bases). The CDR3 length is 14 residues. V shed 6 bases and J shed 4 bases, with 13 bases lying between them. The CDR3 region is CASSRGQRYNEQFF. CDR3 DNA sequence: TGTGCCAGCAGCCGGGGACAACGGTACAATGAGCAGTTCTTC.

The rearrangement uses TRBV28 and TRBJ2-1; D is uncertain. Trimming cost V 5 bases and J 11 bases, with 13 bases left between them. Germline CDR1 and CDR2: MDHEN and SYDVKM. There are 12 residues in the CDR3. In DNA, the CDR3 is TGTGCCAGCAGTCCCCCGACTGACCAGCAGTTCTTC. Amino acids: CASSPPTDQQFF. The complete variable domain, with remaining parts taken from reference TRBV28 and TRBJ2-1, reads DVKVTQSSRYLVKRTGEKVFLECVQDMDHENMFWYRQDPGLGLRLIYFSYDVKMKEKGDIPEGYSVSREKKERFSLILESASTNQTSMYLCASSPPTDQQFFGPGTRLTVL.

This clonotype turned up a few times. The chain links TRBV3-1 to TRBJ2-5, with D maybe TRBD1 (6 bases). Germline-derived CDR1 and CDR2 are LGHDT and YNNKEL (reference sequence). The CDR3 totals 13 residues. Trimming left V 8 bases short and J 4 bases short, with 14 bases between. In DNA form, the CDR3 reads TGTGCCAGCTTGGACAGCAACTTAGAGACCCAGTACTTC. Translated: CASLDSNLETQYF.

This clonotype was observed a few times. The rearrangement uses TRBV4-2 and TRBJ2-3; a weak D match, TRBD1 (6 bases). Per the germline V gene, CDR1 is LGHNA and CDR2 is YNFKEQ. Trimming shortened V by 3 bases and J by 0 bases, and 16 bases separated the two germline ends. The CDR3 has 17 amino acids. CDR3: CASSQGAGFLSTDTQYF. The CDR3 nucleotides read TGTGCCAGCAGCCAGGGGGCCGGTTTTCTTAGCACAGATACGCAGTATTTT.

The V call is TRBV11-2, the J call TRBJ2-5, with 7 nucleotides matching TRBD2. Germline CDR1 reads SGHAT; CDR2 reads FQNNGV. With V trimmed by 5 bases and J by 2 bases, 5 bases remained unmatched. The CDR3 is made up of 14 amino acids. This CDR3 is CASSPLGGQETQYF. DNA for the CDR3: TGTGCCAGCAGCCCTTTGGGGGGGCAAGAGACCCAGTACTTC.